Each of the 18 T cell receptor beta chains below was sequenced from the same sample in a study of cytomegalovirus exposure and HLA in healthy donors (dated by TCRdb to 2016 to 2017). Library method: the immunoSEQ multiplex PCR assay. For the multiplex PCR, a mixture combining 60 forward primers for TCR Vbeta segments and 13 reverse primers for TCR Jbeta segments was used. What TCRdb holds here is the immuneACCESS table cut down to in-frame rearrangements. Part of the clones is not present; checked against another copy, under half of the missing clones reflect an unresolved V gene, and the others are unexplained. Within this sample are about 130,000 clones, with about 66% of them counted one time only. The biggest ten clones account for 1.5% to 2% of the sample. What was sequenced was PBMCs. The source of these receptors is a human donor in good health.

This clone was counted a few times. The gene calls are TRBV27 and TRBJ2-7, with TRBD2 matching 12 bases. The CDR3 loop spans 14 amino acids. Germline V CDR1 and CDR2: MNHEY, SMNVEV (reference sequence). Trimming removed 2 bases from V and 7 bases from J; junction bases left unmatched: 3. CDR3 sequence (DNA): TGTGCCAGCAGTTTACTAGCGGGGGGGCGGGAGCAGTACTTC. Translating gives CASSLLAGGREQYF.

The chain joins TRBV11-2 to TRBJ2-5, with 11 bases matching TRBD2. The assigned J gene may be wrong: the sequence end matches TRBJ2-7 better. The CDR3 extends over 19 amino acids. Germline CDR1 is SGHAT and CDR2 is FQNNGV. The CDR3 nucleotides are TGTGCCAGCAGCTTACGACCAACCGGGACTAGCGGAGTCTCCTACGAGCAGTACTTC. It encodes CASSLRPTGTSGVSYEQYF.

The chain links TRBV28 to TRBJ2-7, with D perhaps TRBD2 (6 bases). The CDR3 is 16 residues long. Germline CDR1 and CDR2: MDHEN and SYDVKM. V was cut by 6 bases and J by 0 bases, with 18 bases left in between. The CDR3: CASRGWGEPSSYEQYF. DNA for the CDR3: TGTGCCAGCAGGGGGTGGGGGGAGCCTAGCTCCTACGAGCAGTACTTC.

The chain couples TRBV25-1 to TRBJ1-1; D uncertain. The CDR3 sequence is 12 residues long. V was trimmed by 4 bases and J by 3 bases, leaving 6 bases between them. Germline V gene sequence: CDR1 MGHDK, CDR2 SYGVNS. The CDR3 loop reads CASSGGYTEAFF. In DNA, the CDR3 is TGTGCCAGCAGTGGAGGGTACACTGAAGCTTTCTTT. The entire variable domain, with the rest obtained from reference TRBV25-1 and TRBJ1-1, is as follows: EADIYQTPRYLVIGTGKKITLECSQTMGHDKMYWYQQDPGMELHLIHYSYGVNSTEKGDLSSESTVSRIRTEHFPLTLESARPSHTSQYLCASSGGYTEAFFGQGTRLTVV.

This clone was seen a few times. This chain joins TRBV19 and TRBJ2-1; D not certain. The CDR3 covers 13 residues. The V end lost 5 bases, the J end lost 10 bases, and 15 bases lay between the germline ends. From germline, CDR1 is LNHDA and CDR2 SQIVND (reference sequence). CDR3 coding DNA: TGTGCCAGTAGTTCCTCTCCCCGAGGAGAGCAGTTCTTC. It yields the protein CASSSSPRGEQFF.

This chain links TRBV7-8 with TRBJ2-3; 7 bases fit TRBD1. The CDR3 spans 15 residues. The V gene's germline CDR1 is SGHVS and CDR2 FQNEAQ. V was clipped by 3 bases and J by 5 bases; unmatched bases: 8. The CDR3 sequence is CASSFQTGPRDTQYF. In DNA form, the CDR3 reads TGTGCCAGCAGCTTCCAGACAGGGCCAAGAGATACGCAGTATTTT.

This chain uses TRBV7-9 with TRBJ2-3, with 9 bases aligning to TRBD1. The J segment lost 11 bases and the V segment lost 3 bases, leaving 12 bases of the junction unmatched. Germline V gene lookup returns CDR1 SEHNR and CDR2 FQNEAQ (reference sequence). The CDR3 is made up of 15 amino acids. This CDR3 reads CASSFTPGQGPLQYF. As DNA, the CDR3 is TGTGCCAGCAGCTTTACTCCGGGACAGGGCCCCTTGCAGTATTTT.

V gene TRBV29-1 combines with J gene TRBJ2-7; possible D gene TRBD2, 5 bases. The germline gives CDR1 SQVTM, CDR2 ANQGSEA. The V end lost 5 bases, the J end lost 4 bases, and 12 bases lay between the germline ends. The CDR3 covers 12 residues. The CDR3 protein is CSVLRESYEQYF. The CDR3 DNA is TGCAGCGTTTTGAGGGAATCATACGAGCAGTACTTC.

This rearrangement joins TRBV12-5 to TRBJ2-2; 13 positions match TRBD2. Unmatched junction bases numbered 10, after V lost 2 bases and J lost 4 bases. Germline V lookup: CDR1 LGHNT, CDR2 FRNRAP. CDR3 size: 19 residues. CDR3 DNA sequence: TGTGCTAGTGGTTTGACTAGCGGGAGGGCCGTCGCTCGCACCGGGGAGCTGTTTTTT. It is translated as CASGLTSGRAVARTGELFF.

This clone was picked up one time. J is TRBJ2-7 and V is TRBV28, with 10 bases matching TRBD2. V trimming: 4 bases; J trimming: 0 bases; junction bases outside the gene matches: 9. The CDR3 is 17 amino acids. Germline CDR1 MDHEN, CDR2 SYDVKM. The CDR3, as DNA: TGTGCCAGCAGTTCCTTCTGGACTAGCGGAAGCTCCTACGAGCAGTACTTC. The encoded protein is CASSSFWTSGSSYEQYF.

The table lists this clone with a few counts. CDR3 coding DNA: TGTGCCAGCTCACCCCAGACACAGGGAATCGGCACAGATACGCAGTATTTT. This gives the protein CASSPQTQGIGTDTQYF. The chain has TRBV18 and TRBJ2-3; D is perhaps TRBD1 (6 bases). From germline, CDR1 is KGHSH and CDR2 LQKENI. This CDR3 has 17 amino acids. The ends were cut back, 3 bases at V and 1 base at J, with 17 bases in the middle.

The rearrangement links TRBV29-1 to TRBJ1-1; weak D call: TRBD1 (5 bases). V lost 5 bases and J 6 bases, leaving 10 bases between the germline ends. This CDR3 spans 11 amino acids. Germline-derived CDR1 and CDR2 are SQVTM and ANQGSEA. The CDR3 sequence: CSVKGESEAFF. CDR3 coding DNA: TGCAGCGTTAAAGGGGAGTCTGAAGCTTTCTTT.

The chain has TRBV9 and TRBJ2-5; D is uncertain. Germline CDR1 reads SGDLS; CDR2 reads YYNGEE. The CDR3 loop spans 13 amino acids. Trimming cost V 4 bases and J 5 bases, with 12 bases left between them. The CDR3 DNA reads TGTGCCAGCAGCCCCCGATACGGGGAGACCCAGTACTTC. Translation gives CASSPRYGETQYF.

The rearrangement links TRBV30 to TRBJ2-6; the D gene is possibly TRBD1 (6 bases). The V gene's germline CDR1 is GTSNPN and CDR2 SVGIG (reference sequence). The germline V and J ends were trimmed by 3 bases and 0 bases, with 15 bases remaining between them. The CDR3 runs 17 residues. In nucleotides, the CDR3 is TGTGCCTGGAGGCTACGGACAGACCGCTCTGGGGCCAACGTCCTGACTTTC. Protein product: CAWRLRTDRSGANVLTF.

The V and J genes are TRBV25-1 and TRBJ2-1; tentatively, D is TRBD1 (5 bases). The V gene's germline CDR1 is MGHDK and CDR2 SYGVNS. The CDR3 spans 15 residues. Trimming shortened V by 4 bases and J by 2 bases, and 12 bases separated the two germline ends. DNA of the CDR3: TGTGCCAGCAGTGCTGCAGGGCGCCCCTACAATGAGCAGTTCTTC. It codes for CASSAAGRPYNEQFF.

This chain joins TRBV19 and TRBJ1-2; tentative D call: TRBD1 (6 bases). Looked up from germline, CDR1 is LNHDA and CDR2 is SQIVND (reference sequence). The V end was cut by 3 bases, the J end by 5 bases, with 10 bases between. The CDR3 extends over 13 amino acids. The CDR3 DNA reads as TGTGCCAGTAGTATCAGGGGTCCGTATGGCTACACCTTC. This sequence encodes CASSIRGPYGYTF.

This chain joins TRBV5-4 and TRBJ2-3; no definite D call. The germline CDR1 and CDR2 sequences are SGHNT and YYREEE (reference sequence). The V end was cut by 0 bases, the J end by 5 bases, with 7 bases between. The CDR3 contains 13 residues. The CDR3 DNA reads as TGTGCCAGCAGCTTGGGGTCCGGAGATACGCAGTATTTT. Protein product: CASSLGSGDTQYF. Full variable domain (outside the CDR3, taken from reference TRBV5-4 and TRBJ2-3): ETGVTQSPTHLIKTRGQQVTLRCSSQSGHNTVSWYQQALGQGPQFIFQYYREEENGRGNFPPRFSGLQFPNYSSELNVNALELDDSALYLCASSLGSGDTQYFGPGTRLTVL.

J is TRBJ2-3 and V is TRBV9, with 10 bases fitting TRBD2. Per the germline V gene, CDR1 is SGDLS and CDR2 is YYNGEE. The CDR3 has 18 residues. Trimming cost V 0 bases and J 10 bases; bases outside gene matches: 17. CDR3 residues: CASSVEPGLAALIRSQYF. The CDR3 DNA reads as TGTGCCAGCAGCGTAGAGCCCGGACTAGCGGCCCTCATACGTTCGCAGTATTTT.